This section outlines one T cell receptor (beta chain) sequence together with its context. The antigen remains unidentified. One junction end disagrees with the germline gene, perhaps due to a read error. This entry comes from a study of cytomegalovirus exposure and HLA in healthy donors. Per germline, CDR1 SEHNR and CDR2 FQNEAQ (reference sequence). There are 12 residues in the CDR3. A multiplex PCR was run with 60 Vbeta primers and 13 Jbeta primers. Here immunoSEQ multiplex PCR was the method, and the copy in TCRdb shows in-frame clones only, minus some. The table lists 200,000 or so clones, over 75% of them singletons. Study-wide results and limits: Some segments of the V type, notably TRBV6-2 and TRBV6-3, were excluded as indistinguishable. Association with HLA alleles at 0.05 false discovery rate was found for 16,951 TCR beta sequences in a later analysis. The investigators catalogued 164 TCR beta chains as cytomegalovirus-associated.

The rearrangement uses TRBV7-9 and TRBJ1-2; D not certain. The source of this sequence is a girl under three years old in good health and CMV-seronegative. The source material was PBMCs. CDR3 amino acids: CSSSLVEHGYTF. The CDR3 coding sequence is TGTTCCAGCAGCTTAGTGGAGCATGGCTACACCTTC.